Described below is a single T cell receptor beta chain sequence and its context. What it binds is unknown. The V and J ends lost 7 bases and 6 bases respectively, with 12 bases between them. The CDR3 sequence is 12 residues long. Germline V gene sequence: CDR1 LNHDA, CDR2 SQIVND (reference sequence). TCRdb's copy holds only in-frame clones and misses some; the assay was immunoSEQ multiplex PCR. The sample has roughly 99,000 clones; around 90% are singletons. This sample is part of a study of T cell responses to AZD1222 COVID-19 vaccine. Study context: The study pooled second doses at about 4 or about 12 weeks. Study conclusions and caveats: Reports say nearly half of spike-specific TCRs go after unmutated variant regions.

The chain uses TRBV19 and TRBJ1-2, with TRBD1 as a possible D gene (5 bases). The sample was peripheral blood, taken on day 0 of AZD1222 vaccination. This sequence was found in an adult in good health. The CDR3 coding sequence is TGTGCCAGTATCGGGGGAGAAGATGGCTACACCTTC. Amino acids: CASIGGEDGYTF.